A selection of T cell receptor beta chains follows, all from one sample in a study of cytomegalovirus exposure and HLA in healthy donors. Sequenced by immunoSEQ multiplex PCR; TCRdb stores in-frame clones only, minus some. The repertoire holds about 150,000 clones, with over 60% as singletons. Sequencing used PBMCs. All receptors derive from a man aged 35 to 55 in good health and CMV-seronegative. Both conserved end residues are trimmed from each CDR3. Fields, in order: V gene, CDR3 protein.

V gene: TRBV11-3; CDR3 protein: ASSKGQWNTGELF
V gene: TRBV11-2; CDR3 protein: ASGPGTGGTYEQY
V gene: TRBV2; CDR3 protein: ASSESGRGIGQY
V gene: TRBV9; CDR3 protein: ASSGSFVPVFSYGYT
V gene: TRBV25-1; CDR3 protein: ASSDTTLPGETQY
V gene: TRBV5-1; CDR3 protein: ASSSYSGRVSEQY
V gene: TRBV6-5; CDR3 protein: ASSYVDRSYEQY
V gene: TRBV7-3; CDR3 protein: ASSFRTGTNTGELF
V gene: TRBV27; CDR3 protein: ASSFQAPISNQPQH
V gene: TRBV4-3; CDR3 protein: ASSQESRGNIQY
V gene: TRBV14; CDR3 protein: ASSQDYRREDYNEQF
V gene: TRBV9; CDR3 protein: ASSVEGGSYNEQF
V gene: TRBV28; CDR3 protein: ASSLAGVSGANVLT
V gene: TRBV4-1; CDR3 protein: ASSQGGYEQY
V gene: TRBV7-9; CDR3 protein: SSSLIQGALNAF
V gene: TRBV7-6; CDR3 protein: ASSPRTRYEQY
V gene: TRBV5-1; CDR3 protein: ASSTGLAGLADTQY
V gene: TRBV5-4; CDR3 protein: ASSGGLFKTGELF
V gene: TRBV7-2; CDR3 protein: ASSFPGLGAYEQY
V gene: TRBV4-1; CDR3 protein: ASSQGNRGYYEQY
V gene: TRBV6-5; CDR3 protein: ASKGPRNYGYT
V gene: TRBV9; CDR3 protein: ASSSRDGSSYEQY
V gene: TRBV2; CDR3 protein: ASSERRTEPLVQY
V gene: TRBV19; CDR3 protein: ASSGYRDGGYT
V gene: TRBV19; CDR3 protein: ASSTDKALINEKLF
V gene: TRBV18; CDR3 protein: ASSLGPERGETQY
V gene: TRBV7-9; CDR3 protein: SSSFLNSGNTIY
V gene: TRBV30; CDR3 protein: AWSRWLAGKPYNEQF